This TCR beta chain comes out of a study of ipilimumab plus nivolumab after autologous stem cell transplantation. Turning to the study itself: A median of 8 nivolumab and 5 ipilimumab doses were given. General study results and limits: Per the authors, repertoire, Treg and microbiota data justify further study.

Produced via immunoSEQ multiplex PCR; TCRdb's table is partial and in-frame only. Among roughly 25,000 clones listed, roughly 86% were seen once. Patients got ipilimumab 1 mg/kg beginning 14 to 28 days post-transplant. Dosing: nivolumab 3 mg/kg IV, weeks 1, 4, 7, 10, then every two weeks to week 26. With respect to this clone: Its matching antigen is unknown.

Germline loops: CDR1 MNHNY, CDR2 SVGAGI (reference sequence). This CDR3 region has 15 residues. Trimming took 6 bases from V and 4 from J; bases not matched to a gene: 10. The chain has TRBV6-6 and TRBJ2-5; the match to TRBD1 covers 8 bases. This clonotype was sampled from a male donor with diffuse large B-cell lymphoma. Sequences were derived from PBMCs, sampled in a trial of ipilimumab plus nivolumab as post-transplant consolidation. The CDR3 spells CASRTGQGRRETQYF. The CDR3 coding sequence is TGTGCCAGCAGGACCGGACAGGGAAGGCGAGAGACCCAGTACTTC.